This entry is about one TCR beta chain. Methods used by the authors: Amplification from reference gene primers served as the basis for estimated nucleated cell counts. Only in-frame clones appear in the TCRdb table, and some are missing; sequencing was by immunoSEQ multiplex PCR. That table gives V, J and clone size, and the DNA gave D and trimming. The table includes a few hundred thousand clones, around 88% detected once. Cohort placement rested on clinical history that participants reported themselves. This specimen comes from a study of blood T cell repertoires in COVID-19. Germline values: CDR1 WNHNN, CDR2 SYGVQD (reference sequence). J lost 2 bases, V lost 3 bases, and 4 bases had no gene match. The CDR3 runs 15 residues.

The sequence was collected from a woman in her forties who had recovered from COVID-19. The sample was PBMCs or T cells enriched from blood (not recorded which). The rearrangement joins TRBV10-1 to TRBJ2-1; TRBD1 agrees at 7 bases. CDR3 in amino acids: CASSEDRVPYNEQFF. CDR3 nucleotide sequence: TGCGCCAGCAGTGAAGACAGGGTCCCCTACAATGAGCAGTTCTTC.